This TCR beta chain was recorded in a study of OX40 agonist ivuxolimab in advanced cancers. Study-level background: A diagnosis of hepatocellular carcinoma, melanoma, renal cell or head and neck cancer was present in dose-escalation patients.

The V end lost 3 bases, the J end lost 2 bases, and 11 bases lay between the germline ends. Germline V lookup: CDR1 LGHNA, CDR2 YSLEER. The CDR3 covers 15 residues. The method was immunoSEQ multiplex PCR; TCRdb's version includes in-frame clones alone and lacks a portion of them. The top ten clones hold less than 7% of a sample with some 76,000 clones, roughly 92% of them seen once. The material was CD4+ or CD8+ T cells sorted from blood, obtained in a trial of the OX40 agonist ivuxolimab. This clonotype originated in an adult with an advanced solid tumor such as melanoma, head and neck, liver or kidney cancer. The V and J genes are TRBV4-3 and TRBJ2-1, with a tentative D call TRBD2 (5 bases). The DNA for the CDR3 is TGCGCCAGCAGCCAGAGCGACTACCCCTACAATGAGCAGTTCTTC. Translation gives CASSQSDYPYNEQFF.